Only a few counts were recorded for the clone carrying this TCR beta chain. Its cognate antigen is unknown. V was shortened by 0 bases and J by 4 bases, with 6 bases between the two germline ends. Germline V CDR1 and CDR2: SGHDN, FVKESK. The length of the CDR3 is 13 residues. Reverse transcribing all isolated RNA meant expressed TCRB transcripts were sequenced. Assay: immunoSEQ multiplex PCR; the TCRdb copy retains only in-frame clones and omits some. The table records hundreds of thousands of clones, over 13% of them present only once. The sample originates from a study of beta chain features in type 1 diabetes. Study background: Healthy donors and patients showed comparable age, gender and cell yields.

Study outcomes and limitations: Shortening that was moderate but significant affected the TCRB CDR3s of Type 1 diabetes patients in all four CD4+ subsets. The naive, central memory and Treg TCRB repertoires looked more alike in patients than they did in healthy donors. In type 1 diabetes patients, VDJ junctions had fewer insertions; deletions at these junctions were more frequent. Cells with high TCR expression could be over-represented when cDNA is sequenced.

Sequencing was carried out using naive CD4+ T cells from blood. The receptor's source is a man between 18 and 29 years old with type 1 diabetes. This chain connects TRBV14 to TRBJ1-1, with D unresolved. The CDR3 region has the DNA TGTGCCAGCAGCCAAGATCGGACCACTGAAGCTTTCTTT. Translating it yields CASSQDRTTEAFF.